This entry lists 32 T cell receptor beta chains sequenced from one sample in a study of blood T cell repertoires in COVID-19. The table came from immunoSEQ multiplex PCR; TCRdb's copy has only in-frame clones and leaves some out. The sample lists about half a million clones, approximately 85% seen once, with 3% to 3.5% in the top ten. The sequenced material came from peripheral blood. The receptor source for this set is a human donor in a cohort sampled during active COVID-19.

This sequence joins TRBV5-4 and TRBJ2-1; perhaps TRBD2 as D (6 bases). CDR1 is SGHNT, CDR2 YYREEE, per germline (reference sequence). V lost 4 bases and J 3 bases, leaving 14 bases between the germline ends. This CDR3 spans 15 amino acids. The CDR3 DNA is TGTGCCAGCAGCCCGGGGGTTTCGGACTACAATGAGCAGTTCTTC. Amino acid sequence: CASSPGVSDYNEQFF.

J is TRBJ2-7 and V is TRBV6-5; possible D gene TRBD1, 6 bases. The CDR3 runs to 15 residues. CDR1 is MNHEY, CDR2 SVGAGI, per germline. The germline V and J ends were trimmed by 8 bases and 2 bases, with 19 bases remaining between them. In DNA, the CDR3 is TGTGCCAGCGGTCAGATAGGGGGACGGGCCTACGAGCAGTACTTC. Its translation: CASGQIGGRAYEQYF.

V usage is TRBV5-4 and J usage is TRBJ2-6; D is possibly TRBD1 (5 bases). The CDR3 totals 15 residues. Per germline, CDR1 SGHNT and CDR2 YYREEE (reference sequence). Trimming took off 0 bases at V and 2 bases at J, with 6 bases between the two ends. CDR3 amino acids: CASSLAGTGANVLTF. As DNA, the CDR3 is TGTGCCAGCAGCTTGGCAGGGACTGGGGCCAACGTCCTGACTTTC.

The chain employs TRBV28 and TRBJ1-1; the D is unclear. V lost 5 bases and J 0 bases, leaving 7 bases between the germline ends. The germline V gene encodes CDR1 MDHEN and CDR2 SYDVKM. This CDR3 comprises 13 residues. CDR3 DNA: TGTGCCAGCAGTGAGGGAGTGAACACTGAAGCTTTCTTT. This codes for CASSEGVNTEAFF.

This sequence joins TRBV30 and TRBJ2-5; the D gene is possibly TRBD1 (5 bases). The CDR3 covers 16 residues. Trimming left V 3 bases short and J 2 bases short, with 19 bases between. Germline CDR1 and CDR2: GTSNPN and SVGIG (reference sequence). This CDR3 reads CAWSGAQGRWQETQYF. The CDR3 nucleotides are TGTGCCTGGAGCGGAGCCCAGGGTAGGTGGCAAGAGACCCAGTACTTC.

This chain links TRBV6-5 with TRBJ1-1; D not resolved. Germline lookup yields CDR1 MNHEY and CDR2 SVGAGI. Trimming took 0 bases from V and 2 from J, leaving 7 bases between them. The CDR3 sequence is 14 residues long. CDR3 sequence reads: CASSYSLSNTEAFF. In DNA form, the CDR3 reads TGTGCCAGCAGTTACTCGTTATCCAACACTGAAGCTTTCTTT.

This sequence joins TRBV19 and TRBJ1-1, with TRBD1 matching over 9 bases. The germline V gene encodes CDR1 LNHDA and CDR2 SQIVND (reference sequence). The CDR3 sequence is 19 residues long. V was clipped by 11 bases and J by 0 bases; unmatched bases: 22. The CDR3 coding sequence is TGTGCCGACCTAAGTCCGGGACTGACAGGGGGGATGGTGAACACTGAAGCTTTCTTT. This gives the protein CADLSPGLTGGMVNTEAFF.

This clone was seen many times. Because the CDR3's place on the DNA is in doubt, the DNA is left out and the CDR3 is given as listed by TCRdb. This chain uses TRBV6-6 with TRBJ1-1; TRBD1 is the table's D call and was not checked against the DNA. The CDR3 totals 14 residues, both ends included. In germline, CDR1 is MNHNY, CDR2 SVGAGI (reference sequence). CDR3 sequence reads: CASSSSTGDTEAFF.

The J gene is TRBJ2-3, the V gene TRBV5-4; 11 nucleotides match TRBD1. There are 18 residues in the CDR3. With V trimmed by 7 bases and J by 0 bases, 13 bases remained unmatched. The germline V gene has CDR1 SGHNT and CDR2 YYREEE (reference sequence). CDR3 DNA: TGTGCCAGCCGTCCCGGGACAGGGGGACTAGTTAGCACAGATACGCAGTATTTT. This sequence encodes CASRPGTGGLVSTDTQYF.

This rearrangement joins TRBV19 to TRBJ1-1; 7 bases are a match to TRBD1. Germline V gives CDR1 LNHDA, CDR2 SQIVND (reference sequence). The CDR3 runs 15 residues. Trimming took 1 base from V and 0 from J; bases not matched to a gene: 2. CDR3 region: CASSIGQGMNTEAFF. The CDR3 coding sequence is TGTGCCAGTAGTATAGGACAGGGAATGAACACTGAAGCTTTCTTT.

The chain employs TRBV4-3 and TRBJ1-5; TRBD1 aligns across 7 bases. This CDR3 is 16 amino acids long. V lost 1 base and J lost 3; bases outside the gene matches: 6. The germline gives CDR1 LGHNA, CDR2 YSLEER. CDR3 loop: CASSQAWDSPNQPQHF. CDR3 nucleotide sequence: TGCGCCAGCAGCCAAGCATGGGACAGTCCCAATCAGCCCCAGCATTTT.

The genes are TRBV30 and TRBJ1-1, with D unresolved. V shed 0 bases and J shed 6 bases, with 11 bases lying between them. Germline CDR1 is GTSNPN and CDR2 is SVGIG (reference sequence). There are 13 residues in the CDR3. CDR3 sequence (DNA): TGTGCCTGGAGTGTATCGGGAGAGGCTGAAGCTTTCTTT. Translating gives CAWSVSGEAEAFF.

The chain carries TRBV28 and TRBJ1-6; D is possibly TRBD1 (5 bases). The CDR3 is 15 residues long. Trimming cost V 6 bases and J 5 bases, with 14 bases left between them. Germline V CDR1 and CDR2: MDHEN, SYDVKM. CDR3: CASSFHGGDNSPLHF. CDR3 DNA sequence: TGTGCCAGCAGCTTCCACGGGGGAGATAATTCACCCCTCCACTTT. Variable domain in full (rest from reference TRBV28 and TRBJ1-6): DVKVTQSSRYLVKRTGEKVFLECVQDMDHENMFWYRQDPGLGLRLIYFSYDVKMKEKGDIPEGYSVSREKKERFSLILESASTNQTSMYLCASSFHGGDNSPLHFGNGTRLTVT.

The rearrangement uses TRBV7-2 and TRBJ1-6; TRBD1 matches 11 bases. Germline lookup yields CDR1 SGHTA and CDR2 FQGNSA. The CDR3 has 16 residues. V shed 1 base and J 9 bases; nucleotides not matched to a gene: 5. The CDR3 loop is CASSLGGGQGASPLHF. For the CDR3, the DNA is TGTGCCAGCAGCTTAGGGGGAGGACAGGGGGCTTCACCCCTCCACTTT.

Here the CDR3 DNA reads TGTGCCAGCAGTTCGAGACAGGGGTACACCGGGGAGCTGTTTTTT. It codes for CASSSRQGYTGELFF. V usage is TRBV6-6 and J usage is TRBJ2-2; TRBD1 matches at 8 bases. Germline V gene sequence: CDR1 MNHNY, CDR2 SVGAGI (reference sequence). The CDR3 extends over 15 amino acids. The junction had 4 bases not matched to a gene; V was cut back by 4 bases and J by 3 bases.

The gene calls are TRBV5-8 and TRBJ2-1; D uncertain. This CDR3 region has 12 residues. V lost 2 bases to trimming and J lost 3 bases, with 3 bases between them. Germline-derived CDR1 and CDR2 are SGHTS and YDEGEE. CDR3 protein: CASSFYYNEQFF. The CDR3 DNA reads as TGTGCCAGCAGCTTTTACTACAATGAGCAGTTCTTC.

V is TRBV11-2 and J is TRBJ1-3; D not resolved. The CDR3 contains 14 residues. CDR1 SGHAT and CDR2 FQNNGV come from the germline V gene. V was shortened by 3 bases and J by 2 bases, with 8 bases between the two germline ends. CDR3 sequence reads: CASSFEGTGNTIYF. CDR3 sequence (DNA): TGTGCCAGCAGCTTCGAGGGAACTGGAAACACCATATATTTT.

This chain uses TRBV6-1 with TRBJ2-3, with D tentatively TRBD1 (7 bases). Between the trimmed V and J ends, which lost 3 bases and 4 bases, there was a span of 11 bases. The CDR3 has 14 residues. In germline, CDR1 is MNHNS, CDR2 SASEGT. The CDR3 here is CASSDRGRSDTQYF. The DNA of the CDR3 is TGTGCCAGCAGTGACAGGGGGAGGTCAGATACGCAGTATTTT.

The genes are TRBV12-5 and TRBJ2-1; 10 bases fit TRBD2. This CDR3 is built from 19 residues. Looked up from germline, CDR1 is LGHNT and CDR2 is FRNRAP. Trimming removed 5 bases from V and 0 bases from J; junction bases left unmatched: 13. This CDR3 is CASGPSALAGRGSYNEQFF. In DNA, the CDR3 is TGTGCTAGTGGTCCTTCTGCACTAGCGGGAAGGGGCTCCTACAATGAGCAGTTCTTC.

The J gene is TRBJ2-5, the V gene TRBV9; a possible D gene is TRBD1 (6 bases). CDR3 length: 15 residues. Per germline, CDR1 SGDLS and CDR2 YYNGEE. The V end was cut by 0 bases, the J end by 3 bases, with 12 bases between. The CDR3 is CASSVGTDPKETQYF. The DNA for the CDR3 is TGTGCCAGCAGCGTAGGGACAGACCCTAAAGAGACCCAGTACTTC.

The V and J genes are TRBV4-3 and TRBJ1-6; 10 positions agree with TRBD1. The CDR3 is made up of 15 amino acids. J gave up 9 bases and V 0 bases, and 2 bases lay outside the gene matches. Germline values: CDR1 LGHNA, CDR2 YSLEER. The CDR3 DNA is TGCGCCAGCAGCCAAGAGGGACAGGGGATTTCACCCCTCCACTTT. Protein product: CASSQEGQGISPLHF.

This rearrangement joins TRBV6-5 to TRBJ2-3; possibly TRBD2 for D (5 bases). The CDR3 loop spans 13 amino acids. CDR1 MNHEY and CDR2 SVGAGI come from the germline V gene. The ends were cut back, 10 bases at V and 0 bases at J, with 11 bases in the middle. CDR3 nucleotide sequence: TGTGCCACCCGACTAATTAGCACAGATACGCAGTATTTT. It is translated as CATRLISTDTQYF.

This clone has a handful of counts. The V and J genes are TRBV18 and TRBJ1-1; the D is unclear. The CDR3 runs to 13 residues. Deletions cut 3 bases from V and 5 bases from J, with 10 bases between. Per the germline V gene, CDR1 is KGHSH and CDR2 is LQKENI. This chain's CDR3 is CASSPQIETEAFF. The CDR3 region has the DNA TGTGCCAGCTCACCCCAAATCGAGACTGAAGCTTTCTTT.

The chain employs TRBV30 and TRBJ1-2; TRBD1 matches 7 bases. The CDR3 is 13 residues long. The junction had 8 bases not matched to a gene; V was cut back by 4 bases and J by 6 bases. Per the germline V gene, CDR1 is GTSNPN and CDR2 is SVGIG (reference sequence). CDR3 nucleotide sequence: TGTGCCTGGACCATGACAGGGATTAATGGCTACACCTTC. Its translation is CAWTMTGINGYTF.

The chain employs TRBV30 and TRBJ2-1; 9 positions agree with TRBD2. Germline-derived CDR1 and CDR2 are GTSNPN and SVGIG (reference sequence). Unmatched junction bases numbered 4, after V lost 3 bases and J lost 10 bases. The CDR3 runs 12 residues. The chain's CDR3 is CAWRPSGNEQFF. For the CDR3, the DNA is TGTGCCTGGAGACCTAGCGGGAACGAGCAGTTCTTC. Combining the CDR3 with reference TRBV30 and TRBJ2-1 gives the whole variable domain SQTIHQWPATLVQPVGSPLSLECTVEGTSNPNLYWYRQAAGRGLQLLFYSVGIGQISSEVPQNLSASRPQDRQFILSSKKLLLSDSGFYLCAWRPSGNEQFFGPGTRLTVL.

The CDR3, as DNA: TGTGCCAGCAGTGCCCGGGACTTGGGGGAGTTCTTC. Amino acid sequence: CASSARDLGEFF. The V gene is TRBV6-2 or TRBV6-3, the J gene TRBJ2-1, with D perhaps matching TRBD2 (6 bases). In germline, CDR1 is MNHEY, CDR2 SVGEGT. The CDR3 is made up of 12 amino acids. V was shortened by 5 bases and J by 14 bases, with 16 bases between the two germline ends.

This clone has only a few counts. The gene calls are TRBV9 and TRBJ2-7; no clear D gene. This CDR3 is 13 amino acids long. The germline V and J ends were trimmed by 1 base and 5 bases, with 10 bases remaining between them. From germline, CDR1 is SGDLS and CDR2 YYNGEE. This chain's CDR3 is CASSVIPGNEQYF. As DNA, the CDR3 is TGTGCCAGCAGCGTAATTCCGGGTAACGAGCAGTACTTC.

The chain has TRBV2 and TRBJ2-2; D is perhaps TRBD1 (6 bases). This CDR3 is built from 15 residues. Trimming shortened V by 5 bases and J by 2 bases, and 12 bases separated the two germline ends. Germline CDR1 reads SNHLY; CDR2 reads FYNNEI. CDR3 residues: CASSFRDTNTGELFF. The CDR3 nucleotides are TGTGCCAGCAGTTTCCGGGACACCAACACCGGGGAGCTGTTTTTT.

This chain connects TRBV5-4 to TRBJ2-3; D gene unclear. V shed 1 base and J shed 4 bases, with 16 bases lying between them. Germline-derived CDR1 and CDR2 are SGHNT and YYREEE (reference sequence). This CDR3 is 16 amino acids long. This chain's CDR3 is CASSLPPATKADTQYF. Written as DNA, the CDR3 is TGTGCCAGCAGCTTGCCACCAGCGACGAAGGCAGATACGCAGTATTTT.

Here the CDR3 DNA reads TGTGCCAGCAGCCAAGATAGGACATCGACCTACGAGCAGTACTTC. Protein sequence: CASSQDRTSTYEQYF. V is TRBV4-2 and J is TRBJ2-7; D may be TRBD1 (5 bases). The length of the CDR3 is 15 residues. CDR1 is LGHNA and CDR2 is YNFKEQ in the germline V gene. Trimming stripped 0 bases from V and 2 bases from J, with 11 bases between.

This chain connects TRBV18 to TRBJ2-2; D may be TRBD2 (6 bases). The CDR3 runs 15 residues. V gave up 3 bases and J gave up 0 bases, with 8 bases separating them. Germline CDR1 is KGHSH and CDR2 is LQKENI. CDR3 residues: CASSPERANTGELFF. CDR3 in DNA: TGTGCCAGCTCACCCGAGCGGGCGAACACCGGGGAGCTGTTTTTT.

This clone was found once. The chain carries TRBV19 and TRBJ2-1; no reliable D call. This CDR3 contains 11 residues. Germline CDR1 and CDR2: LNHDA and SQIVND (reference sequence). V gave up 4 bases and J gave up 9 bases, with 7 bases separating them. The CDR3 coding sequence is TGTGCCAGTAGTACCGAGGTTGAGCAGTTCTTC. Translating it yields CASSTEVEQFF.